Listed below are T cell receptor beta chains from one sample, sequenced in a study of read filtering for tumor transcriptome and immune sequencing. MiXCR, applied by TCRdb to the reads, yields one record per CDR3 protein. The table has tens of thousands of distinct CDR3 sequences, about 20% seen once; the top ten hold about 15%. Input material: a population of CD138-negative cells sorted from bone marrow. The receptors come from a donor over 35 with multiple myeloma. CDR3s include the opening cysteine and the closing phenylalanine or tryptophan. A D gene is named only where the DNA matches it firmly. Size is omitted from some rows. Given values are once, few, many or a class for expanded clones.

CDR3 length,V gene,J gene,clone size,D gene,CDR3 DNA,CDR3 protein
15,TRBV14,TRBJ2-1,many,TRBD2,TGTGCCAGCAGCAAACTAGCGGGGGGTCACAATGAGCAGTTCTTC,CASSKLAGGHNEQFF
15,TRBV2,TRBJ1-5,many,TRBD1,TGTGCCAGCACTCGGACAGGGGGACTCAATCAGCCCCAGCATTTT,CASTRTGGLNQPQHF
16,TRBV28,TRBJ2-7,many,-,TGTGCCAGCAGTTTACCCAGCGCGTACAAGGGGTACGAGCAGTACTTC,CASSLPSAYKGYEQYF
13,TRBV12-3/TRBV12-4,TRBJ2-1,-,-,TGTGCCAGCAGTCACCACACTTACGATGAGCAGTTCTTC,CASSHHTYDEQFF
17,TRBV28,TRBJ1-5,-,-,TGTGCCAGCAGTCGACCAGGAGGGGGACTTAGCAATCAGCCCCAGCATTTT,CASSRPGGGLSNQPQHF
15,TRBV7-8,TRBJ2-5,-,-,TGTGCCAGCAGCCTCACACGGGCCTGGGGAGAGACCCAGTACTTC,CASSLTRAWGETQYF
14,TRBV5-1,TRBJ1-5,many,-,TGCGCCAGCAGCTTGGAGGGGGATTATCAGCCCCAGCATTTT,CASSLEGDYQPQHF
14,TRBV5-1,TRBJ1-6,many,-,TGCGCCAGCAGCTTGGATTCAGGAAATTCACCCCTCCACTTT,CASSLDSGNSPLHF
12,TRBV2,TRBJ1-1,many,-,TGTGCCAGCAGTGAAATTTCGGGGTATGCTTTCTTT,CASSEISGYAFF
14,TRBV7-9,TRBJ1-1,many,-,TGTGCCAGCAGCCCGCGACGGCAGAACACTGAAGCTTTCTTT,CASSPRRQNTEAFF
13,TRBV20-1,TRBJ1-2,-,-,TGCAGTGCCCTGGACAGCACCGCGAATGGCTACACCTTC,CSALDSTANGYTF